This TCR beta chain originates from a study of regulatory T cells in long-lasting Graves disease (dated by TCRdb to about 2021). Background for the entire study: Antithyroid drugs had been taken for less than 3 months by newly diagnosed Graves' disease patients. Persistent Graves' disease patients were compared with newly diagnosed Graves' disease patients by peripheral blood TCR sequencing and RNA sequencing. The study was registered as a clinical trial and conducted in China. A total of about 35 samples underwent TCR sequencing: roughly 13 from persistent and about 20 from newly diagnosed Graves' disease patients. What the research found in general, with its limitations: TRBV28, TRBJ1-2 and TRBJ2-5 were preferentially used in persistent disease, while TRBV20-1 and TRBJ2-1 were favored in newly diagnosed disease. Compared with newly diagnosed patients, persistent Graves' disease patients had lower TCR Shannon entropy and fewer highly expanded clones, which suggests clonal expansion. The authors noted that the small sample size was a limitation that may lower accuracy. Peripheral blood alone was examined, since thyroid tissue, which constituted the primary lesion, could not be accessed. Patients with persistent disease shared more public clonotypes (roughly 2,900) than newly diagnosed patients did (around 980). Only the TCR beta chain was sequenced and analyzed.

The CDR3 contains 14 residues, cysteine and phenylalanine counted. The only DNA kept is the CDR3, 42 bases in frame from the first base. V is pruned by 5 bases and J by 4 bases, leaving 4 bases of the junction without a gene match. Library prep was done by multiplex PCR. TCRdb lists the instrument as Illumina HiSeq 4000. TCR beta libraries were built with iRepertoire HTBI primers and Arm-PCR amplification of CDR3 regions. Gel purification was performed on PCR products prior to sequencing. Concerning the study's data processing: Gene usage analysis of CDR3 amino acid clonotypes relied on the approximately 60 TRBV and fewer than 15 TRBJ segments identified across samples. COPE and FqMerger were used to merge filtered high-quality paired reads into contigs. BLAST was used to align contigs to IMGT TRBV, TRBD and TRBJ reference genes, and CDR3 was defined according to IMGT. Any clonotype with a frequency above 0.1% was counted as a highly expanded clone. Shannon entropy was used to measure repertoire diversity, and the Gini coefficient was used to measure V-J evenness. A clonotype found in more than one individual was treated as public. TCRdb reworked the public reads: Q25 trimming with fastp, MiXCR clone assembly, productive beta chains retained. CDR3 protein duplicates are merged, each entry listing the most common genes and DNA. These V and J calls originate from TCRdb's pipeline instead of the authors' own analysis. In this sample the table shows 440,000 or so distinct CDR3 sequences, around 14% of which occur a single time. The ten top clones hold around 17% of the sample.

This clonotype was recorded at least ten times. Its antigen specificity is not known. It has no much larger one-base neighbor in the sample; base qualities were not kept. The time point label here, explained by the study, means: newly diagnosed GD, antithyroid drugs for less than 3 months. For both TCR sequencing and RNA sequencing, RNA was extracted from PBMCs in TRIzol. The diagnosis of Graves' disease followed American Thyroid Association guidelines. Patients for the study were recruited at an endocrinology department in Xi'an, China. Each patient gave 8.5 to 9.5 milliliters of peripheral blood, collected in an EDTA anticoagulant tube. Ficoll Paque Plus density gradient separation was used to isolate PBMCs, and no further T cell sorting was performed. An Agilent 2100 Bioanalyzer and agarose gel were used to check RNA quality, while a NanoDrop 2000 measured RNA concentration. The same data also contributed to another study, on T cells in Graves' hyperthyroidism and ophthalmopathy. From the second report: Stable Graves' hyperthyroidism was defined as no progression to ophthalmopathy during 18 months of follow-up. Hyperthyroidism patients were newly diagnosed, had a disease duration of under 2 months, and were aged 18 to 65 years. Patients with uncontrolled infections, other autoimmune diseases, pregnancy or lactation were excluded. Diagnoses were established on the basis of clinical symptoms, serum thyroxine and TRAb, thyroid ultrasound, and orbital computed tomography. The first round of RT-PCR for the TCR CDR3 was performed with the HTBI primer set and the Qiagen OneStep RT-PCR kit. Blood samples also contained most of the expanded thyroid clonotypes (frequency above 0.001), which suggests that blood repertoires may reflect thyroid immune responses. Ophthalmopathy was separated from stable hyperthyroidism by a 13 V-J signature model, with over 85% sensitivity and about 81% specificity obtained in cross-validation and 80%/75% obtained in testing. In validation, the model predicted progression to ophthalmopathy with over 65% sensitivity and roughly 75% specificity, a median of 6.5 months before onset. A discovery cohort of roughly 100 patients, approximately 45 with Graves' ophthalmopathy and 57 with stable Graves' hyperthyroidism, was used to find distinguishing TCR V-J signatures. Prospective prediction of ophthalmopathy was tested in an independent validation cohort consisting of fewer than 20 hyperthyroidism patients and more than 15 patients who later progressed to ophthalmopathy. For training and testing, the roughly 100 patients in the discovery cohort were randomly divided in a 7:3 ratio. The study also compared thyroid tissue and blood T-cell repertoires from about six Graves' hyperthyroidism patients. After blood sampling, hyperthyroidism patients were treated with methimazole at a starting dose of 30 mg daily, and ophthalmopathy patients were treated with high-dose intravenous methylprednisolone. Libraries were constructed in a second round of multiplex PCR, after which size selection and purification were performed. Paired-end sequencing of the libraries was performed with 100 bp reads on an Illumina HiSeq2000. SOAPnuke was used to process the raw data, throwing out any read that contained adapters or uncalled bases, had a mean Phred below 15, or lacked an exact constant-primer or identifier match. COPE v1.2.5 was used to merge high-quality paired reads, and clonotypes were defined as unique nucleotide sequences. MiTCR v1.1 was used to align the clonotypes against IMGT TRBV, TRBD and TRBJ reference segments. The analysis included only V-J combinations with a frequency above 0.0001, which together covered more than 98% of the repertoires. The TCS score was defined as the ratio of F50 (clonal expansion) to E x V (chaos), calculated using BLOSUM62-based TCRdist between CDR3 peptides within each V-J. Welch's t-statistics and random forest reduced 500 to 650 V-J features to 10 to 15, which were used in a naive Bayes classifier (R e1071). No statistical method was used to set the sample size in advance, and investigators knew the group allocation. TCR Vbeta CDR3 sequencing of 120 to 150 peripheral blood samples (43 ophthalmopathy, about 74 hyperthyroidism and around 17 progressor patients) is reported in the paper.

The sequencing here drew on peripheral blood mononuclear cells (PBMCs), taken at new diagnosis, from a patient treated with antithyroid drugs. The sequence is built from TRBV12-3 or TRBV12-4 and TRBJ2-1; the junction holds 8 bases that match TRBD1. This receptor was taken from a woman aged 30 to 39 with Graves disease. Donor details come from another sample of the same person, matched by shared clones. The CDR3 sequence is CASSVRQGYNEQFF. The DNA sequence follows: TGTGCCAGCAGTGTTCGACAGGGGTACAATGAGCAGTTCTTC.